The source of this T cell receptor (beta chain) is a study of blood T cell repertoires in COVID-19. Across the whole study: PBMCs, B-cell-depleted T cells, or T cells provided the cDNA or gDNA that made up the material.

V trimming: 7 bases; J trimming: 4 bases; junction bases outside the gene matches: 8. Germline V gene lookup returns CDR1 LNHDA and CDR2 SQIVND (reference sequence). The CDR3 contains 15 residues. Some clones are missing from TCRdb's copy, which holds only in-frame ones; the method was immunoSEQ multiplex PCR. The sample lists 150,000 to 200,000 clones; around nine tenths were seen once. The receptor comes from a woman aged 65 to 85 with COVID-19, enrolled during active disease. Sequenced sample: peripheral blood. The gene calls are TRBV19 and TRBJ2-2; 8 bases line up with TRBD2. The CDR3 DNA reads as TGTGCCAGTAACCCAGGGACTAGGATCACCGGGGAGCTGTTTTTT. Protein: CASNPGTRITGELFF.